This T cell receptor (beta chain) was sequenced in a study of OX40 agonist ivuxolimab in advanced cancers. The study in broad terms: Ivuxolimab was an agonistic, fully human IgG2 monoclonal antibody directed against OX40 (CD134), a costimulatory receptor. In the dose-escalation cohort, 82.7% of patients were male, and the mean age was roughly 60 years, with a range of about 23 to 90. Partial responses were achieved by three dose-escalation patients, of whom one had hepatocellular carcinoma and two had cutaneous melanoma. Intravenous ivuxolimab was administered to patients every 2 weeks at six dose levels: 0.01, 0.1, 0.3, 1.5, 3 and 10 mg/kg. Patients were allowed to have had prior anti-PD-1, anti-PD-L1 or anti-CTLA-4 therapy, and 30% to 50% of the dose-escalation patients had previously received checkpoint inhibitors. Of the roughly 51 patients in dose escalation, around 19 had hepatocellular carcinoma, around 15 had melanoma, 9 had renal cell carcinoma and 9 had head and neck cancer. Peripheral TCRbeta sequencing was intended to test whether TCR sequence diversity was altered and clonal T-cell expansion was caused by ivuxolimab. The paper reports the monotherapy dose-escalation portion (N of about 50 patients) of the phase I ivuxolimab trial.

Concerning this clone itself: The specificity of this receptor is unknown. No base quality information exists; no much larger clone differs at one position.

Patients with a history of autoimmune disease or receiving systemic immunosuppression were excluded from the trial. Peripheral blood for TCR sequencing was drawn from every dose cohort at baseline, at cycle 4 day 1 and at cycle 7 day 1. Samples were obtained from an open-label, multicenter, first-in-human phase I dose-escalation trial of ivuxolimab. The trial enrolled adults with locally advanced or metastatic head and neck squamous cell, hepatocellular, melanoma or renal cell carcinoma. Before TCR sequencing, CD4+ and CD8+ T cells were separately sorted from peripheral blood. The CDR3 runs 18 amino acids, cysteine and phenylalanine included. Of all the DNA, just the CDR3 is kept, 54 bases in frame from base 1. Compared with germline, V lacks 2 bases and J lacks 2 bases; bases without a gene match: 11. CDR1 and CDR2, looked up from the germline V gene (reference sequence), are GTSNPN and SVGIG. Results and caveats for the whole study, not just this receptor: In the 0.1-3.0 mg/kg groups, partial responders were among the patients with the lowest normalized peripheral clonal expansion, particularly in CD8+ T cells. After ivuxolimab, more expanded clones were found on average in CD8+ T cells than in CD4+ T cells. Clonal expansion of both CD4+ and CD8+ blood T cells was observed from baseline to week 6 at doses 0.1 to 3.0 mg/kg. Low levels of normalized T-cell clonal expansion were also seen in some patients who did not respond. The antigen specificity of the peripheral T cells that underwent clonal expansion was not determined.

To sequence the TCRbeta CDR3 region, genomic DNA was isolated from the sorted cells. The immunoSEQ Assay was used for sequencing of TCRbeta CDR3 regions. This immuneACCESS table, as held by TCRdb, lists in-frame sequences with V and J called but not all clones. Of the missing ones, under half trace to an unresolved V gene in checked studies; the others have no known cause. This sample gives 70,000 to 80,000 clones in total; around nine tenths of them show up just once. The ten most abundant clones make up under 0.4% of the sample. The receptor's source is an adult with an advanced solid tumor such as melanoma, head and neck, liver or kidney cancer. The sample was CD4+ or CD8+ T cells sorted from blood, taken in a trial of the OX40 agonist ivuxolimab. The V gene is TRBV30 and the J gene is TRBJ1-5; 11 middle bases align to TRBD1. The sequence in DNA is TGTGCCTGGAGTCCTCCGGGACAGGGGGTAGCGGGCAATCAGCCCCAGCATTTT. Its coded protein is CAWSPPGQGVAGNQPQHF.